This record concerns one T cell receptor (beta chain) sequence. Its antigen is currently unknown. The data derive from a study of T cells after yellow fever vaccination. TCRdb reanalysed the 5' RACE reads using MiXCR and keeps one entry per CDR3 protein. The sample includes a few hundred thousand distinct CDR3 sequences, approximately 3% of them seen just once. Notes on the study in general: There was a small share of clonotypes that showed up in both the CD4 and CD8 compartments.

The sequencing used CD4+ T cells sorted from PBMCs, collected 10 days after the yellow fever booster vaccination. The source is a man aged 18 to 30 who received the YFV17D yellow fever vaccine.

Written as DNA, the CDR3 is TGCGCCAGCAGCTGGGGACAGGGGGATTACAATGAGCAGTTCTTC. Residues: CASSWGQGDYNEQFF. The rearrangement joins TRBV5-1 to TRBJ2-1; 11 bases align to TRBD1. This CDR3 comprises 15 residues. Germline V lookup: CDR1 SGHRS, CDR2 YFSETQ. J was trimmed by 4 bases and V by 3 bases; bases with no gene match: 3.